This is a list of T cell receptor beta chains from one sample in a study of OX40 agonist ivuxolimab in advanced cancers. Clones were sequenced by immunoSEQ multiplex PCR, and TCRdb holds only the in-frame ones, with some missing. The data contain some 80,000 clones, 65% to 90% of them singletons. Specimen: CD4+ or CD8+ T cells sorted from blood, collected in a trial of the OX40 agonist ivuxolimab. The receptors originated from an adult with an advanced solid tumor such as melanoma, head and neck, liver or kidney cancer. Each CDR3 is given with its conserved first and last residue. D genes are given only for firm matches. The listing skips clone size in some rows; elsewhere it reads once, few, many or a size class.

>16|NA|TRBD1|TRBJ1-1|TRBV5-1
TGCGCCAGCAGCTGGGATACAGGGGCCGGGGACACTGAAGCTTTCTTT
CASSWDTGAGDTEAFF
>15|NA|NA|TRBJ2-5|TRBV2
TGTGCCAGCAGGTTGCGGGGAGTGATCCAAGAGACCCAGTACTTC
CASRLRGVIQETQYF
>13|NA|NA|TRBJ2-2|TRBV6-5
TGTGCCAGCAAGGAGACTAACACCGGGGAGCTGTTTTTT
CASKETNTGELFF
>15|once|TRBD1|TRBJ1-4|TRBV28
TGTGCCAGCAGTGCGGGACAGAGCTTTAATGAAAAACTGTTTTTT
CASSAGQSFNEKLFF
>13|once|NA|TRBJ2-7|TRBV7-2
TGTGCCAGCAGCAGGGAGGGGGCACGGGAGCAGTACTTC
CASSREGAREQYF
>14|NA|NA|TRBJ2-7|TRBV2
TGTGCCAGCAGCCGCCCCCTGGAGGGGGGTGTGCAGTACTTC
CASSRPLEGGVQYF
>13|NA|NA|TRBJ2-5|TRBV5-5
TGTGCCAGCAGCCGGGACATCCAAGAGACCCAGTACTTC
CASSRDIQETQYF
>13|NA|NA|TRBJ2-3|TRBV15
TGTGCCACCAGCAGACCCACGACAGATACGCAGTATTTT
CATSRPTTDTQYF
>12|NA|NA|TRBJ2-1|TRBV7-2
TGTGCCAGCAGCCCCGGCTACAATGAGCAGTTCTTC
CASSPGYNEQFF
>16|NA|TRBD2|TRBJ2-5|TRBV9
TGTGCCAGCAGCGTAGCTAGCGGGGGGGCCGGAGAGACCCAGTACTTC
CASSVASGGAGETQYF
>17|NA|NA|TRBJ1-2|TRBV27
TGTGCCAGCAGTCCCTGGACAGCTGCTGTAGCTAACTATGGCTACACCTTC
CASSPWTAAVANYGYTF
>14|few|TRBD2|TRBJ2-7|TRBV19
TGTGCCAGTAGTATCGGACTAGCGGTTCCCGAGCAGTACTTC
CASSIGLAVPEQYF
>13|NA|NA|TRBJ2-5|TRBV4-3
TGCGCCAGCAGCCAAGACAGGACGGTCTCTCAGTACTTC
CASSQDRTVSQYF
>16|NA|TRBD2|TRBJ2-1|TRBV7-2
TGTGCCAGCAGCTCAGCAAGCGGGGGGATTGAAAATGAGCAGTTCTTC
CASSSASGGIENEQFF
>14|NA|TRBD1|TRBJ1-5|TRBV2
TGTGCCAGCAGCGTGGACAGGGGCAATCAGCCCCAGCATTTT
CASSVDRGNQPQHF